The rows below give T cell receptor beta chains drawn from one sample of a study of OX40 agonist ivuxolimab in advanced cancers. Sequencing used immunoSEQ multiplex PCR; TCRdb keeps in-frame clones, though not all of them. The data hold tens of thousands of clones, with about four fifths observed a single time. This specimen was CD4+ or CD8+ T cells sorted from blood, taken in a trial of the OX40 agonist ivuxolimab. These receptors were collected from an adult with an advanced solid tumor such as melanoma, head and neck, liver or kidney cancer. The CDR3 runs from the conserved cysteine through the conserved F or W. Each record gives: J gene, D gene, V gene, CDR3 length, clone size, CDR3 protein, CDR3 DNA. A D gene is named only where the DNA matches it firmly. Size is stated for part of the rows, as once, few or many counts, or as a class when the clone is expanded.

>TRBJ1-2|-|TRBV30|14|-
CAWTSGVANYGYTF
TGTGCCTGGACCTCGGGGGTTGCTAACTATGGCTACACCTTC
>TRBJ1-1|-|TRBV2|11|-
CASISLGEAFF
TGTGCCAGCATCTCTCTGGGGGAAGCTTTCTTT
>TRBJ2-1|TRBD2|TRBV5-1|17|-
CASSPGLAGGNNNEQFF
TGCGCCAGCAGCCCAGGACTAGCGGGGGGCAATAACAATGAGCAGTTCTTC
>TRBJ2-3|-|TRBV16|14|-
CASSPSRGRDTQYF
TGTGCCAGCAGCCCCTCACGGGGGCGGGATACGCAGTATTTT
>TRBJ1-2|-|TRBV6-5|12|-
CASSSYSYGYTF
TGTGCCAGCAGTTCTTACTCCTATGGCTACACCTTC
>TRBJ1-2|-|TRBV28|14|-
CASSLHRTNYGYTF
TGTGCCAGCAGTTTACACCGGACTAACTATGGCTACACCTTC
>TRBJ1-1|-|TRBV7-2|13|-
CASHTPPGTEAFF
TGTGCCAGCCATACACCTCCGGGGACTGAAGCTTTCTTT
>TRBJ2-7|TRBD1|TRBV11-2|14|-
CASSLQDRLYEQYF
TGTGCCAGCAGCCTTCAGGACAGGCTCTACGAGCAGTACTTC
>TRBJ2-5|-|TRBV5-4|15|-
CASSLFWAEGETQYF
TGTGCCAGCAGCTTGTTCTGGGCCGAGGGAGAGACCCAGTACTTC
>TRBJ1-1|TRBD1|TRBV19|18|-
CASSPIPGTGGSNTEAFF
TGTGCCAGTAGCCCGATCCCAGGGACAGGGGGCTCAAACACTGAAGCTTTCTTT
>TRBJ1-4|-|TRBV12-2|13|-
CASRRGVGEKLFF
TGTGCAAGTCGCCGAGGGGTGGGCGAAAAACTGTTTTTT
>TRBJ2-7|TRBD1|TRBV10-1|13|-
CASSSPGGLGQYF
TGCGCCAGCTCCTCACCAGGGGGTCTTGGGCAGTACTTC
>TRBJ2-1|-|TRBV4-3|16|-
CASSQGAGSTYNEQFF
TGCGCCAGCAGCCAAGGGGCCGGGTCCACATACAATGAGCAGTTCTTC
>TRBJ1-3|TRBD1|TRBV18|17|-
CASSPGQGKNSGNTIYF
TGTGCCAGCTCACCGGGACAGGGCAAAAACTCTGGAAACACCATATATTTT
>TRBJ1-3|-|TRBV9|15|medium-sized
CASSVGHFSGNTIYF
TGTGCCAGCAGCGTAGGACATTTCTCTGGAAACACCATATATTTT
>TRBJ2-1|-|TRBV27|15|-
CASSFRGGRNNEQFF
TGTGCCAGCAGTTTTCGAGGGGGGCGTAACAATGAGCAGTTCTTC
>TRBJ2-5|-|TRBV4-1|15|-
CVSSQEGGGGQTQYF
TGCGTCAGCAGCCAAGAAGGCGGAGGAGGACAGACCCAGTACTTC
>TRBJ1-2|TRBD1|TRBV10-3|13|few
CALRTGGDYGYTF
TGTGCCTTACGGACAGGGGGCGACTATGGCTACACCTTC
>TRBJ2-3|-|TRBV5-1|14|-
CASISDYGADTQYF
TGCGCCAGCATCTCGGACTACGGGGCAGATACGCAGTATTTT
>TRBJ2-7|-|TRBV7-9|16|-
CASSLEEGGTNYEQYF
TGTGCCAGCAGCTTAGAGGAGGGGGGGACCAACTACGAGCAGTACTTC
>TRBJ1-5|-|TRBV30|14|medium-sized
CAWASGNSNQPQHF
TGTGCCTGGGCTAGCGGGAATAGCAATCAGCCCCAGCATTTT
>TRBJ1-1|-|TRBV5-1|14|-
CASRTRALNTEAFF
TGCGCCAGTCGAACCCGGGCCTTAAACACTGAAGCTTTCTTT
>TRBJ2-4|TRBD1|TRBV5-1|13|-
CASRQGSGNIQYF
TGCGCCAGCAGACAGGGGTCCGGAAACATTCAGTACTTC
>TRBJ1-1|-|TRBV5-4|15|-
CASSQGRISDTEAFF
TGTGCCAGCAGCCAGGGACGGATAAGTGACACTGAAGCTTTCTTT
>TRBJ2-5|-|TRBV19|14|-
CASSHRGGRETQYF
TGTGCCAGTAGCCACAGGGGGGGGCGGGAGACCCAGTACTTC
>TRBJ2-5|TRBD2|TRBV5-4|16|-
CASSLWSGGVQETQYF
TGTGCCAGCAGCTTGTGGAGCGGGGGGGTCCAAGAGACCCAGTACTTC
>TRBJ1-2|TRBD1|TRBV6-5|16|-
CASSFLSGTANYGYTF
TGTGCCAGCAGTTTCCTTAGCGGGACAGCTAACTATGGCTACACCTTC
>TRBJ2-5|TRBD2|TRBV5-1|18|-
CASSRTLTSGAVGETQYF
TGCGCCAGCAGCCGCACCTTGACTAGCGGGGCGGTTGGGGAGACCCAGTACTTC
>TRBJ1-6|-|TRBV30|13|-
CAWSGTNNSPLHF
TGTGCCTGGAGTGGCACGAATAATTCACCCCTCCACTTT
>TRBJ2-7|-|TRBV5-1|12|-
CASSTGGDEQYF
TGCGCCAGCAGCACAGGGGGGGACGAGCAGTACTTC
>TRBJ2-7|TRBD1|TRBV9|14|-
CASSPVGTGYEQYF
TGTGCCAGCAGCCCCGTGGGGACAGGTTACGAGCAGTACTTC
>TRBJ2-7|-|TRBV29-1|14|-
CSVTIGTSSYEQYF
TGCAGCGTTACCATCGGGACCAGCTCCTACGAGCAGTACTTC
>TRBJ2-7|TRBD1|TRBV14|13|-
CASSRNRGHEQYF
TGTGCCAGCAGCCGTAACAGGGGGCACGAGCAGTACTTC
>TRBJ1-2|-|TRBV7-5|19|-
CASPSGRPGGALGDYGYTF
TGTGCCAGCCCTTCAGGGAGGCCAGGGGGCGCGTTAGGGGACTATGGCTACACCTTC
>TRBJ2-3|-|TRBV28|14|-
CASSPGTGGDTQYF
TGTGCCAGCAGTCCGGGGACTGGCGGAGATACGCAGTATTTT
>TRBJ2-5|-|TRBV30|12|-
CAWRDFSETQYF
TGTGCCTGGAGGGACTTCTCGGAGACCCAGTACTTC
>TRBJ1-1|TRBD1|TRBV10-3|14|-
CATQTGTMNTEAFF
TGTGCCACGCAGACAGGGACTATGAACACTGAAGCTTTCTTT
>TRBJ1-6|TRBD1|TRBV18|16|-
CASSQPGQGAGSPLHF
TGTGCCAGCTCCCAACCGGGACAGGGGGCCGGCTCACCCCTCCACTTT
>TRBJ2-1|-|TRBV5-1|13|-
CASGTGDGNEQFF
TGCGCCAGCGGAACGGGGGACGGCAATGAGCAGTTCTTC
>TRBJ2-1|TRBD2|TRBV19|15|-
CASSTRGDLYNEQFF
TGTGCCAGTAGTACCCGGGGGGATTTGTACAATGAGCAGTTCTTC
>TRBJ1-1|-|TRBV9|15|once
CASSVAEGGYTEAFF
TGTGCCAGCAGCGTAGCTGAGGGGGGCTACACTGAAGCTTTCTTT
>TRBJ1-2|-|TRBV29-1|14|once
CSVEVNPGTNGYTF
TGCAGCGTTGAAGTGAACCCAGGGACCAATGGCTACACCTTC
>TRBJ2-7|-|TRBV25-1|14|-
CASSEPGKNYEQYF
TGTGCCAGCAGTGAACCGGGGAAGAACTACGAGCAGTACTTC
>TRBJ2-6|TRBD2|TRBV5-1|20|-
CASSPSGTSGGAFGANVLTF
TGCGCCAGCAGCCCTTCCGGGACTAGCGGGGGGGCCTTTGGGGCCAACGTCCTGACTTTC
>TRBJ2-2|-|TRBV6-5|14|once
CASSWQGNTGELFF
TGTGCCAGCAGTTGGCAGGGTAACACCGGGGAGCTGTTTTTT
>TRBJ2-3|TRBD2|TRBV18|15|-
CASSPQRGGTDTQYF
TGTGCCAGCTCACCACAGCGGGGGGGCACAGATACGCAGTATTTT